This TCR beta chain was retrieved from a study of CD8+CD57+ T cells in acquired aplastic anemia. About the study: An average of 3.2 ug of DNA was obtained from sorted CD4+ and CD8+ cells. Researchers reported that healthy donors averaged approximately 9.8 million reads for CD4+ cells. Study-wide points: The study identified under 30 CD8+ CDR3 sequences shared by patients and controls. The study found no significant CD8+ Simpson's diversity difference between patients and controls.

The CDR3 runs to 16 residues. V dropped 3 bases and J dropped 0 bases, with 14 bases sitting between them. Looked up from germline, CDR1 is MGHRA and CDR2 is YSYEKL. The sample holds many counts of this clonotype. The antigen remains unidentified. TCR beta VDJ and CDR3 were profiled, and genomic DNA was the template. TCRdb redid the calling of the reads with MiXCR, one entry per CDR3 protein. The sample yields about 220,000 distinct CDR3 sequences, roughly 35% seen once. The source material was sorted CD4+, CD8+, or CD8+CD57+ T cells (not recorded which) from PBMCs. The TCR was taken from a human donor in good health, serving as a control. This rearrangement joins TRBV4-1 to TRBJ1-1; D unresolved. CDR3 in DNA: TGCGCCAGCAGCCACACTTGGCCCAGAATGAACACTGAAGCTTTCTTT. This gives the protein CASSHTWPRMNTEAFF.